The 6 T cell receptor beta chains given below trace back to one sample, sequenced in a study of CD8 T cells in Susac syndrome. Reverse transcription of roughly 0.45 to 1 ug RNA was performed with random hexamers. MiXCR, run by TCRdb on the immunoSEQ multiplex PCR reads, gives a single entry per CDR3 protein. Of about 180,000 distinct CDR3 sequences in the sample, more than 90% were seen once. Sequenced material: CD4+ T cells from PBMCs. The receptor source for this set is a human donor with multiple sclerosis.

The J gene is TRBJ2-1, the V gene TRBV3-1, with 8 positions matching TRBD2. The germline V gene encodes CDR1 LGHDT and CDR2 YNNKEL (reference sequence). V shed 6 bases and J 1 base; nucleotides not matched to a gene: 20. The CDR3 extends over 20 amino acids. As DNA, the CDR3 is TGTGCCAGCAGTAACTCATCGTATTCGGCGGGGGGCTTGTCCTACAATGAGCAGTTCTTC. It codes for CASSNSSYSAGGLSYNEQFF.

V is TRBV2 and J is TRBJ2-1; D assignment may be TRBD1 or TRBD2 (5 bases each). The CDR3 sequence is 12 residues long. V was shortened by 1 base and J by 8 bases, with 6 bases between the two germline ends. The germline gives CDR1 SNHLY, CDR2 FYNNEI. The chain's CDR3 is CASSEGGDEQFF. The DNA for the CDR3 is TGTGCCAGCAGTGAAGGAGGGGATGAGCAGTTCTTC.

The V and J genes are TRBV14 and TRBJ2-7; 7 positions agree with TRBD1. The CDR3 has 14 amino acids. V gave up 8 bases and J gave up 4 bases; unmatched junction bases: 11. CDR1 is SGHDN and CDR2 is FVKESK in the germline V gene. The CDR3 nucleotides read TGTGCCAGCGGTCTACAGGGGTTCCCTTACGAGCAGTACTTC. It is translated as CASGLQGFPYEQYF.

The V call is TRBV5-4, the J call TRBJ2-1, with 9 bases fitting TRBD2. Germline CDR1 reads SGHNT; CDR2 reads YYREEE (reference sequence). This CDR3 contains 14 residues. J lost 4 bases, V lost 6 bases, and 5 bases had no gene match. In DNA form, the CDR3 reads TGTGCCAGCACCGCGGGGGGGACTTACAATGAGCAGTTCTTC. Amino acid sequence: CASTAGGTYNEQFF.

The chain recombines TRBV24-1 with TRBJ2-2; a weak D match, TRBD2 (5 bases). This CDR3 is built from 16 residues. V was pared by 4 bases and J by 4 bases, with 15 bases between. Germline CDR1 and CDR2: KGHDR and SFDVKD. CDR3 coding DNA: TGTGCCACCAGTGACCCCCGCAGCCGGGGCACCGGGGAGCTGTTTTTT. It is translated as CATSDPRSRGTGELFF.

This chain uses TRBV11-2 with TRBJ2-1; 9 nucleotides align to TRBD1. The ends lost 5 bases at V and 10 bases at J; junction bases unmatched: 6. This CDR3 contains 13 residues. Germline CDR1 SGHAT, CDR2 FQNNGV. Written as DNA, the CDR3 is TGTGCCAGCAGCCCGGACAGGGGCGGGGAGCAGTTCTTC. Amino acids: CASSPDRGGEQFF.